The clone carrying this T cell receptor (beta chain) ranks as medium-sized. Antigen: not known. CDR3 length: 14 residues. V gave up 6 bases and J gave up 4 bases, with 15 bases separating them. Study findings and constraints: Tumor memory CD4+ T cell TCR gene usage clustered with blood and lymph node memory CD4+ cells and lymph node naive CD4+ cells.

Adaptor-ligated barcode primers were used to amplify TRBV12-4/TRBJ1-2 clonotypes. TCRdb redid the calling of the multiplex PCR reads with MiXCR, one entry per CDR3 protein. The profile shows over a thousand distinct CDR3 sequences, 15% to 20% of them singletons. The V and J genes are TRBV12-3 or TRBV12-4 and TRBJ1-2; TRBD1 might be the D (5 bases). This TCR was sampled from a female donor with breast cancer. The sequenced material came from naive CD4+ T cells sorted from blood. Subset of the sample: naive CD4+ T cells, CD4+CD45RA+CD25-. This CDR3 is CASSGTGTSYGYTF. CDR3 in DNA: TGTGCCAGCAGCGGGACCGGTACCTCCTATGGCTACACCTTC.